This T cell receptor (beta chain) was recovered during a study of early stage breast cancer tumors. Trimming removed 3 bases from V and 3 bases from J, with 12 bases in between. Germline CDR1 MNHEY, CDR2 SMNVEV (reference sequence). The CDR3 loop spans 14 amino acids. Sequencing was performed with immunoSEQ multiplex PCR; in TCRdb, only in-frame clones are kept and a portion is missing. Of 50,000 to 65,000 clones in the sample, over 60% were seen once. The receptor's source is a person younger than 45 with breast cancer. Sequenced sample: blood. V and J are TRBV27 and TRBJ2-7, with D maybe TRBD1 (7 bases). The CDR3 bases are TGTGCCAGCAGTTTGGCGGGGACAGACTACGAGCAGTACTTC. Amino acid sequence: CASSLAGTDYEQYF.